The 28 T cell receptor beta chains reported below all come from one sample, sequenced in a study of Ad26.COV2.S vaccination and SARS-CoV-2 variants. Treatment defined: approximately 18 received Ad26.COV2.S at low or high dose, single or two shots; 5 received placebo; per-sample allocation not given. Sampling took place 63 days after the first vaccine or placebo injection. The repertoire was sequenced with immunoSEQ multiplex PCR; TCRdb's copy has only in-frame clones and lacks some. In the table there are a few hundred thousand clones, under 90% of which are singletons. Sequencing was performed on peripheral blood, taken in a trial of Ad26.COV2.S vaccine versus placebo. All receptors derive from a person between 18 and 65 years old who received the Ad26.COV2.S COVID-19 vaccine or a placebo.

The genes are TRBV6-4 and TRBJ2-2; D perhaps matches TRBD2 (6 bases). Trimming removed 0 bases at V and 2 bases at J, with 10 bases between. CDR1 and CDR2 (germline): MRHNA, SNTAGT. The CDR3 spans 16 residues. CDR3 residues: CASSDSGGVNTGELFF. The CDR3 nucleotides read TGTGCCAGCAGTGACTCGGGGGGAGTAAACACCGGGGAGCTGTTTTTT.

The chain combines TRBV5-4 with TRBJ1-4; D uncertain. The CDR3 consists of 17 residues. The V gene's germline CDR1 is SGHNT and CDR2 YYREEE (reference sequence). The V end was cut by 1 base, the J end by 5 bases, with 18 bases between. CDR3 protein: CASSLLRTPGPNEKLFF. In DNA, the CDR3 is TGTGCCAGCAGCTTGCTTCGGACCCCAGGCCCGAATGAAAAACTGTTTTTT.

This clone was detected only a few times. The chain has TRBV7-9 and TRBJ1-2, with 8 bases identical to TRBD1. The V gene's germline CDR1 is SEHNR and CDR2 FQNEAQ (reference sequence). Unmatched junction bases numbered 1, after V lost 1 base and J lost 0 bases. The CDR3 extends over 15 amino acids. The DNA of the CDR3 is TGTGCCAGCAGCTTAGGACAGGGGCCTAACTATGGCTACACCTTC. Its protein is CASSLGQGPNYGYTF.

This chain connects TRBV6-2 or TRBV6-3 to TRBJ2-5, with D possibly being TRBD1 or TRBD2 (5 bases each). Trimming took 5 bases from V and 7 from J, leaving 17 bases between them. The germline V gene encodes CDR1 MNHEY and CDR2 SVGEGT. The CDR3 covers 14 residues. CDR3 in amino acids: CASSRDRDLGTQYF. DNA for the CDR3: TGTGCCAGCAGTCGCGACCGGGACCTTGGGACCCAGTACTTC.

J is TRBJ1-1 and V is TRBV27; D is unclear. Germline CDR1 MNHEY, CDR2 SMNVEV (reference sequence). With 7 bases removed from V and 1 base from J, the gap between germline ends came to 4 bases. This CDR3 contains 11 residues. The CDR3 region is CASMGNTEAFF. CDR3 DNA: TGTGCCAGCATGGGGAACACTGAAGCTTTCTTT.

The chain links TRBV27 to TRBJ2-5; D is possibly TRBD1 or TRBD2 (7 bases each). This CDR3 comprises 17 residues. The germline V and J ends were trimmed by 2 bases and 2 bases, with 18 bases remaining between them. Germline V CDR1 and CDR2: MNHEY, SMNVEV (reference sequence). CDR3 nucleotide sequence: TGTGCCAGCAGTTTAACGCCAGGGGGGGCTCCACAAGAGACCCAGTACTTC. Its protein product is CASSLTPGGAPQETQYF.

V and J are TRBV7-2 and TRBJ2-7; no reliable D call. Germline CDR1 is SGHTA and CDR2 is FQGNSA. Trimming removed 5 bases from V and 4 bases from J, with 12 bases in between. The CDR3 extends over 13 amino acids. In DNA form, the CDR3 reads TGTGCCAGCAGCCAAGCGAGCTATTACGAGCAGTACTTC. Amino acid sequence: CASSQASYYEQYF.

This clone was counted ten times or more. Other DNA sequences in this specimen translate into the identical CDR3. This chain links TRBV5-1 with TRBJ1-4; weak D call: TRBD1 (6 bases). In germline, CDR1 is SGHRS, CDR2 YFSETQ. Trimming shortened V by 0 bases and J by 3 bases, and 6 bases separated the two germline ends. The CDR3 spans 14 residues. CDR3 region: CASSLGQANEKLFF. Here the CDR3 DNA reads TGCGCCAGCAGCTTGGGACAGGCTAATGAAAAACTGTTTTTT.

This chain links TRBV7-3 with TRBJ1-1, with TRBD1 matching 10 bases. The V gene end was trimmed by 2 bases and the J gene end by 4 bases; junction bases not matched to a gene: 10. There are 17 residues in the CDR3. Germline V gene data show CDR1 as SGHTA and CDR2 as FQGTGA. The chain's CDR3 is CASSLYGTGEFGTEAFF. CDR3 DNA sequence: TGTGCCAGCAGCTTATATGGGACAGGGGAATTCGGCACTGAAGCTTTCTTT.

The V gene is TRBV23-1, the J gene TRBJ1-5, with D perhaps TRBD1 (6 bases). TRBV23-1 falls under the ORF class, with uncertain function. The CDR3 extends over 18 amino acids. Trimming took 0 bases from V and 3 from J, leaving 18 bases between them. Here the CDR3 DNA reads TGCGCCAGCAGTCAATCCGCAGGGGCCACCCACTACAATCAGCCCCAGCATTTT. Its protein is CASSQSAGATHYNQPQHF.

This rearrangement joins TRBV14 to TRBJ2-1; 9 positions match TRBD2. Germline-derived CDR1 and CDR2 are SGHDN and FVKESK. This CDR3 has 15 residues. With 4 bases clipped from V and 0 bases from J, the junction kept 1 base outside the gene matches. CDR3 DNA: TGTGCCAGCAGCCTTAGCGGGAGCTCCTACAATGAGCAGTTCTTC. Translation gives CASSLSGSSYNEQFF.

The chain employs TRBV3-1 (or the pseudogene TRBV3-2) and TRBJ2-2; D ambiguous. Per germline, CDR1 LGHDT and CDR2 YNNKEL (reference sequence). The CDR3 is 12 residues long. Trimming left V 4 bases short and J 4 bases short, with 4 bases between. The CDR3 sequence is CASSLLTGELFF. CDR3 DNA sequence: TGTGCCAGCAGCCTACTCACCGGGGAGCTGTTTTTT.

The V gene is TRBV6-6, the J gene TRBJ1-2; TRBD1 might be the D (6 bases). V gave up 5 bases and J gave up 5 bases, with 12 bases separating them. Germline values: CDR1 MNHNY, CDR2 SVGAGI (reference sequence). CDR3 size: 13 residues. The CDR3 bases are TGTGCCAGCAGTACCGGGACAAATTATGGCTACACCTTC. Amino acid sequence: CASSTGTNYGYTF.

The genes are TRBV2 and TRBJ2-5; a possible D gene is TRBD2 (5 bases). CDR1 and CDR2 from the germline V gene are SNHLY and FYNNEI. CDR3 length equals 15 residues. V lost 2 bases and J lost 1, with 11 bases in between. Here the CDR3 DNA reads TGTGCCAGCAGTGAAAGAGGACTCCCCCAAGAGACCCAGTACTTC. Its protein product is CASSERGLPQETQYF.

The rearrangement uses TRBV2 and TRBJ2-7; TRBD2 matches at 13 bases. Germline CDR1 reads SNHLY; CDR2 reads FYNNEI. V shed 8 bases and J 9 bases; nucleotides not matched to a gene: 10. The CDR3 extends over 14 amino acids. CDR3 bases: TGTGCCAGCTGGGGAGGACTAGCGGGAGTACTGCAGTACTTC. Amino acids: CASWGGLAGVLQYF.

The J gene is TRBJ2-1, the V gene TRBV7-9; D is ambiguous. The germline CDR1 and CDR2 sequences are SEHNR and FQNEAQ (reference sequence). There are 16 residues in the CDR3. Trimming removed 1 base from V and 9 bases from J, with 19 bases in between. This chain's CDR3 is CASSLGPERELGEQFF. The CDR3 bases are TGTGCCAGCAGCTTAGGGCCCGAAAGGGAATTGGGTGAGCAGTTCTTC.

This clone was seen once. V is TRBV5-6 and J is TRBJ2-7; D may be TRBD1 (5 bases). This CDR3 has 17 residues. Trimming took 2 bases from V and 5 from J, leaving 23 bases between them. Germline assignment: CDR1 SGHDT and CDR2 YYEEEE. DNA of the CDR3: TGTGCCAGCAGCTTTAAGGCACCACGATCAGGGTCCCACGAGCAGTACTTC. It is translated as CASSFKAPRSGSHEQYF.

The CDR3 DNA is TGCGCCAGCAGCTCAGTCTGGAACACCGGGGAGCTGTTTTTT. This translates into CASSSVWNTGELFF. The chain is built from TRBV5-1 and TRBJ2-2; no reliable D call. Germline V gene data show CDR1 as SGHRS and CDR2 as YFSETQ. With 3 bases removed from V and 1 base from J, the gap between germline ends came to 7 bases. The CDR3 is made up of 14 amino acids.

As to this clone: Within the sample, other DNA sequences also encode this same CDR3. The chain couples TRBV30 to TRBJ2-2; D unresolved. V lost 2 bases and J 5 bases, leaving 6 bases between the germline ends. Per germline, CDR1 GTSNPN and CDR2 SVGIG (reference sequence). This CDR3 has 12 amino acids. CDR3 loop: CAWSLVTGELFF. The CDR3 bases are TGTGCCTGGAGTTTGGTGACCGGGGAGCTGTTTTTT.

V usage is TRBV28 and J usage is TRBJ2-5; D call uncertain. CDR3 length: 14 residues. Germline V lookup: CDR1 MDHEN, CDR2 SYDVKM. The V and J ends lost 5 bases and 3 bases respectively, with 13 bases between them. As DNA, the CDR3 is TGTGCCAGCAGTCCGTGGACCGCCAAAGAGACCCAGTACTTC. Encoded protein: CASSPWTAKETQYF.

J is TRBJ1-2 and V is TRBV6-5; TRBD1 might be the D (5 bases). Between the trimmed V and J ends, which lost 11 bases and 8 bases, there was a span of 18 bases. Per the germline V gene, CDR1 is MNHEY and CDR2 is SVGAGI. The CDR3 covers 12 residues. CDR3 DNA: TGTGCCGGGACTCGGACCGGCGGCGGCTACACCTTC. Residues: CAGTRTGGGYTF.

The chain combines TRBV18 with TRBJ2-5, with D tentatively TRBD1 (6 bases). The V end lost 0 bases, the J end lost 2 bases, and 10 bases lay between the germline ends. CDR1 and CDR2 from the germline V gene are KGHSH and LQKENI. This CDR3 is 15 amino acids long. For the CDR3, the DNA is TGTGCCAGCTCACCACCGGACAGCCTACAAGAGACCCAGTACTTC. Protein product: CASSPPDSLQETQYF.

In DNA, the CDR3 is TGTGCCAGCACCCCGGCGGAGGGGAGAGATACGCAGTATTTT. Translated, it gives CASTPAEGRDTQYF. This chain connects TRBV6-5 to TRBJ2-3; the D gene is possibly TRBD2 (6 bases). Germline V gene data show CDR1 as MNHEY and CDR2 as SVGAGI. This CDR3 contains 14 residues. Trimming left V 7 bases short and J 5 bases short, with 16 bases between.

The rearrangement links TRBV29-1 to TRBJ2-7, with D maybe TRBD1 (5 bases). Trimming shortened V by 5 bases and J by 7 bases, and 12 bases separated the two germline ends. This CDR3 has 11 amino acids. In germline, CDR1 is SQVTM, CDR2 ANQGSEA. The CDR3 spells CSVRKGNEQYF. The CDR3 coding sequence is TGCAGCGTTAGAAAGGGGAATGAGCAGTACTTC.

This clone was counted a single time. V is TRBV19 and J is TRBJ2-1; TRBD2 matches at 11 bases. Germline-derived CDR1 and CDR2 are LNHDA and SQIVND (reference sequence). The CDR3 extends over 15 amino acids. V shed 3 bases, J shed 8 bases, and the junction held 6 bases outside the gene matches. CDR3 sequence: CASSISVAGGHEQFF. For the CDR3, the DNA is TGTGCCAGTAGTATTAGTGTAGCGGGGGGGCATGAGCAGTTCTTC.

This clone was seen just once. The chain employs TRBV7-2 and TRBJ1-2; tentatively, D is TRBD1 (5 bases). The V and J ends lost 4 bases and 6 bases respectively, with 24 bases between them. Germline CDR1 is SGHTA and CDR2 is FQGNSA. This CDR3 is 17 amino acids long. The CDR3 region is CASSSPERRDGRNGYTF. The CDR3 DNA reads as TGTGCCAGCAGCTCCCCCGAACGCCGGGACGGGAGGAATGGCTACACCTTC.

CDR3 amino acids: CASSLTQGAGQPQHF. The CDR3 DNA follows: TGTGCCAGCTCACTCACCCAGGGGGCCGGGCAGCCCCAGCATTTT. The V and J genes are TRBV18 and TRBJ1-5; TRBD1 aligns across 8 bases. The J segment lost 7 bases and the V segment lost 4 bases, leaving 9 bases of the junction unmatched. CDR1 is KGHSH, CDR2 LQKENI, per germline. The CDR3 has 15 residues.

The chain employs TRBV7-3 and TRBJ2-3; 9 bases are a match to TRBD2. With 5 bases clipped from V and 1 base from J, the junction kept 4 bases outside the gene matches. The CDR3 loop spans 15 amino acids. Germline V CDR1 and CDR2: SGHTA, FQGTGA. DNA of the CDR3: TGTGCCAGCAGCGAAGCGGGGGGACGCACAGATACGCAGTATTTT. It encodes CASSEAGGRTDTQYF.